This T cell receptor beta chain was sequenced during a study of CD8 T cells in Susac syndrome. Roughly 0.45 to 1 ug RNA was reverse transcribed with random hexamers. TCRdb re-analysed the immunoSEQ multiplex PCR reads in MiXCR, keeping a single row per CDR3 protein. The sample carries roughly 200,000 distinct CDR3 sequences, just under 95% recorded once. Germline V lookup: CDR1 MNHEY, CDR2 SVGAGI. The length of the CDR3 is 13 residues. Deletions cut 7 bases from V and 3 bases from J, with 10 bases between. The sequenced sample was CD4+ T cells from PBMCs. The sequence derives from a human donor with Susac syndrome. The chain recombines TRBV6-5 with TRBJ1-5; tentatively, D is TRBD1 (5 bases). The CDR3 loop reads CASKVGANQPQHF. The CDR3 bases are TGTGCCAGCAAAGTCGGGGCCAATCAGCCCCAGCATTTT.